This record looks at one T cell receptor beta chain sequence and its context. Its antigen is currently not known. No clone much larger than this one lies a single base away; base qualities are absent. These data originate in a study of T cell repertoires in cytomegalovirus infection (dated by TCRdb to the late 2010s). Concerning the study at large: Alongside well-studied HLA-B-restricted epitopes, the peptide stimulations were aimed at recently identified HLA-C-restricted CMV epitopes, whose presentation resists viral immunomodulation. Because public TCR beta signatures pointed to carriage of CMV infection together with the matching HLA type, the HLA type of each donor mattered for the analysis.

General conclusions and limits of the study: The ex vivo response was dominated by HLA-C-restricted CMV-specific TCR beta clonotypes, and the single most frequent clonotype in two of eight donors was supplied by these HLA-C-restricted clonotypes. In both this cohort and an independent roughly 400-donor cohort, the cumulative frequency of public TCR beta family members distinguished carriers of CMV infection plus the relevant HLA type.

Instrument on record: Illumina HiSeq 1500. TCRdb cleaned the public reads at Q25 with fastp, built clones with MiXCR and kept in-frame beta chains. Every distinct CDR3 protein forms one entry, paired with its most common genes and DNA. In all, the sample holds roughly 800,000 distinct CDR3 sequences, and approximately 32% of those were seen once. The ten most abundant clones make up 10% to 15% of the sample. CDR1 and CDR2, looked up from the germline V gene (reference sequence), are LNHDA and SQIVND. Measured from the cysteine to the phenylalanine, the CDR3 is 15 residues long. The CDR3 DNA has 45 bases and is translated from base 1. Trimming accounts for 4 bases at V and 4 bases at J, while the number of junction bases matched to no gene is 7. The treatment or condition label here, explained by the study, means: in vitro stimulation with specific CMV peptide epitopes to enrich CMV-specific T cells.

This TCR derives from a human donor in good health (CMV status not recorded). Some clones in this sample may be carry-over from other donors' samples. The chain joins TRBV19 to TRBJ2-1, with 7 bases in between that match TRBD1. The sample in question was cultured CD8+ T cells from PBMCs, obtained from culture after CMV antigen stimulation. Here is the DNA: TGTGCCAGTAGTAAGCCGGGACAGTATTACAATGAGCAGTTCTTC. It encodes CASSKPGQYYNEQFF.